What follows are 12 T cell receptor beta chains derived from one specimen sequenced in a study of glioma-infiltrating T cells after dendritic cell vaccination. Time point indicated: after dendritic cell vaccination, including at tumor progression/relapse. Profiling relied on immunoSEQ multiplex PCR, and the TCRdb table lists in-frame clones only, not all of them. This table has some 60,000 clones, roughly four fifths appearing once. The sample consisted of blood, taken after dendritic cell vaccination. The source of these receptors is a human donor with glioblastoma.

CDR3 coding DNA: TGCAGCGTAGCTAGCGAAGGAACAGATACGCAGTATTTT. This encodes CSVASEGTDTQYF. The V and J genes are TRBV29-1 and TRBJ2-3; tentatively, D is TRBD2 (6 bases). Germline assignment: CDR1 SQVTM and CDR2 ANQGSEA. The CDR3 covers 13 residues. V was cut by 6 bases and J by 3 bases, with 13 bases left in between.

V is TRBV25-1 and J is TRBJ1-1, with D unclear. CDR3 length equals 14 residues. CDR1 is MGHDK and CDR2 is SYGVNS in the germline V gene. V was clipped by 4 bases and J by 5 bases, with 14 bases between them. CDR3 coding DNA: TGTGCCAGCAGTGGGGCTCGGGGAGAGACTGAAGCTTTCTTT. Its protein is CASSGARGETEAFF.

The chain joins TRBV18 to TRBJ1-1, with a tentative D call TRBD1 (5 bases). V gave up 3 bases and J gave up 0 bases, with 11 bases separating them. The germline V gene encodes CDR1 KGHSH and CDR2 LQKENI. This CDR3 spans 15 amino acids. For the CDR3, the DNA is TGTGCCAGCTCACCTGAAGTACAGGTGAACACTGAAGCTTTCTTT. This codes for CASSPEVQVNTEAFF.

The CDR3 DNA is TGTGCCAGCAGCTCAACACGGGGCGGGACAGGGTTCCCGTACGAGCAGTACTTC. Amino acids: CASSSTRGGTGFPYEQYF. The chain is built from TRBV11-2 and TRBJ2-7, with TRBD1 identical over 9 bases. This CDR3 is built from 18 residues. V shed 4 bases, J shed 4 bases, and the junction held 17 bases outside the gene matches. Per the germline V gene, CDR1 is SGHAT and CDR2 is FQNNGV. Full variable domain (remainder filled in from reference TRBV11-2 and TRBJ2-7): EAGVAQSPRYKIIEKRQSVAFWCNPISGHATLYWYQQILGQGPKLLIQFQNNGVVDDSQLPKDRFSAERLKGVDSTLKIQPAKLEDSAVYLCASSSTRGGTGFPYEQYFGPGTRLTVT.

The chain employs TRBV4-2 and TRBJ2-3; 7 nucleotides line up with TRBD2. V lost 7 bases to trimming and J lost 2 bases; unmatched junction nucleotides: 12. CDR1 LGHNA and CDR2 YNFKEQ come from the germline V gene. The CDR3 is made up of 16 amino acids. DNA for the CDR3: TGTGCCAGCACCCCAGAACTGCGGGGGAACACAGATACGCAGTATTTT. Translated, it gives CASTPELRGNTDTQYF.

The chain combines TRBV30 with TRBJ2-3, with 8 bases matching TRBD2. Trimming removed 2 bases from V and 3 bases from J; junction bases left unmatched: 7. The CDR3 totals 15 residues. The germline CDR1 and CDR2 sequences are GTSNPN and SVGIG (reference sequence). The CDR3 region is CAWSKQRGRTDTQYF. The CDR3 coding sequence is TGTGCCTGGAGTAAGCAGCGGGGGCGGACAGATACGCAGTATTTT.

V is TRBV19 and J is TRBJ2-3; 10 bases fit TRBD2. Germline V gene sequence: CDR1 LNHDA, CDR2 SQIVND (reference sequence). This CDR3 comprises 18 residues. Trimming at V came to 1 base and at J to 0 bases, leaving 7 bases not matched to a gene. CDR3 protein: CASSIAQRGGVSTDTQYF. The CDR3 DNA follows: TGTGCCAGTAGTATAGCGCAGCGGGGGGGCGTCAGCACAGATACGCAGTATTTT. Filled out from reference TRBV19 and TRBJ2-3, the complete variable domain reads DGGITQSPKYLFRKEGQNVTLSCEQNLNHDAMYWYRQDPGQGLRLIYYSQIVNDFQKGDIAEGYSVSREKKESFPLTVTSAQKNPTAFYLCASSIAQRGGVSTDTQYFGPGTRLTVL.

V usage is TRBV9 and J usage is TRBJ2-5; D is possibly TRBD1 (5 bases). Germline V gene sequence: CDR1 SGDLS, CDR2 YYNGEE. V was pared by 0 bases and J by 4 bases, with 10 bases between. This CDR3 contains 14 residues. The CDR3 is CASSVDQGRETQYF. The CDR3 DNA is TGTGCCAGCAGCGTAGACCAGGGCCGAGAGACCCAGTACTTC.

With regard to this clone: Compared with germline, one end of the junction differs, possibly owing to a read error. The DNA for the CDR3 is TGTGCTAGCAGCTCGACAGGGGGCGGAGAGACCCAGTACTTC. This gives the protein CASSSTGGGETQYF. The chain combines TRBV7-7 with TRBJ2-5, with 10 bases that match TRBD1. The CDR3 contains 14 residues. CDR1 is SSHAT and CDR2 is FNYEAQ in the germline V gene (reference sequence).

The rearrangement joins TRBV6-4 to TRBJ2-5, with D perhaps matching TRBD1 (6 bases). The J call is uncertain, as TRBJ2-7 better fits the DNA end. CDR3 length equals 15 residues. CDR1 MRHNA and CDR2 SNTAGT come from the germline V gene. The CDR3 nucleotides are TGTGCCAGCAACACTTTCGACAGGACAACTTACGAGCAGTACTTC. Translating it yields CASNTFDRTTYEQYF.

This chain joins TRBV27 and TRBJ1-2; D may be TRBD1 (6 bases). The CDR3 has 13 residues. The germline V gene has CDR1 MNHEY and CDR2 SMNVEV (reference sequence). V was cut by 4 bases and J by 8 bases, with 14 bases left in between. CDR3 region: CASSSTSGVGYTF. The CDR3 nucleotides read TGTGCCAGCAGTTCCACGTCAGGGGTCGGCTACACCTTC.

As for this clone: The same CDR3 is also encoded by other DNA sequences in this sample. The chain employs TRBV6-5 and TRBJ1-6; D is ambiguous. V lost 0 bases and J lost 7, with 10 bases in between. The CDR3 consists of 15 residues. Germline assignment: CDR1 MNHEY and CDR2 SVGAGI. The CDR3 is CASSYSVELNSPLHF. The CDR3 region has the DNA TGTGCCAGCAGTTACTCGGTAGAGCTAAATTCACCCCTCCACTTT.